A selection of T cell receptor beta chains follows, all from one sample in a study of T cell responses to AZD1222 COVID-19 vaccine. The repertoire was sequenced with immunoSEQ multiplex PCR; TCRdb's copy has only in-frame clones and lacks some. The sample includes 65,000 to 70,000 clones, about three quarters of them seen just once. The specimen comprised peripheral blood, sampled on day 0 of AZD1222 vaccination. The receptors were sampled from an adult in good health. Each CDR3 is given with its conserved first and last residue. A D gene is named only where the DNA matches it firmly. Expanded clones are given a class, and other clones once, few, many or no size at all.

>TRBJ2-1|TRBV7-2|NA|TRBD2
CASSLGLVSNEQFF
TGTGCCAGCAGCTTGGGACTAGTGAGTAATGAGCAGTTCTTC
>TRBJ1-1|TRBV27|NA|NA
CASSTTGRVSAEAFF
TGTGCCAGCAGTACGACTGGGAGGGTCAGCGCTGAAGCTTTCTTT
>TRBJ1-1|TRBV4-3|NA|TRBD1
CASSQTARGPNTEAFF
TGCGCCAGCAGCCAAACTGCCAGGGGGCCGAACACTGAAGCTTTCTTT
>TRBJ1-3|TRBV6-5|NA|NA
CASTVLGNTIYF
TGTGCCAGTACAGTACTTGGAAACACCATATATTTT
>TRBJ2-5|TRBV7-8|NA|NA
CASSLAKGIQSRETQYF
TGTGCCAGCAGCTTAGCGAAAGGGATTCAGTCAAGGGAGACCCAGTACTTC
>TRBJ2-3|TRBV4-1|once|TRBD2
CASSQEVTSGGGDTQYF
TGCGCCAGCAGCCAAGAGGTGACTAGCGGGGGGGGAGATACGCAGTATTTT
>TRBJ2-1|TRBV11-2|NA|NA
CASSYDRSNEQFF
TGTGCCAGCAGCTACGACAGGAGCAATGAGCAGTTCTTC
>TRBJ2-5|TRBV7-2|NA|TRBD2
CASSSGLAGGQETQYF
TGTGCCAGCAGCTCGGGACTAGCGGGGGGACAAGAGACCCAGTACTTC
>TRBJ1-2|TRBV6-1|few|TRBD1
CASSETGQGNGYTF
TGTGCCAGCAGTGAAACCGGACAGGGAAATGGCTACACCTTC
>TRBJ2-1|TRBV6-9|NA|TRBD1
CASTFRGGARYNEQFF
TGTGCCAGCACGTTTAGAGGGGGCGCGAGGTACAATGAGCAGTTCTTC
>TRBJ2-3|TRBV5-1|NA|NA
CASSTSGPDTQYF
TGCGCCAGCAGTACTAGTGGCCCAGATACGCAGTATTTT
>TRBJ1-1|TRBV19|NA|NA
CASSILGDSEAFF
TGTGCCAGTAGTATTTTGGGGGACTCTGAAGCTTTCTTT
>TRBJ1-3|TRBV7-2|NA|TRBD1
CASSPGQRNTIYF
TGTGCCAGCAGCCCGGGACAGAGAAACACCATATATTTT
>TRBJ2-7|TRBV19|NA|NA
CASSIRRNSYEQYF
TGTGCCAGTAGTATAAGGCGGAACTCCTACGAGCAGTACTTC
>TRBJ1-5|TRBV18|once|TRBD1
CASSPPGQGNQPQHF
TGTGCCAGCTCACCACCTGGACAGGGCAATCAGCCCCAGCATTTT
>TRBJ2-3|TRBV14|NA|NA
CASSQEWTDTQYF
TGTGCCAGCAGCCAAGAATGGACAGATACGCAGTATTTT
>TRBJ1-4|TRBV10-3|NA|NA
CAISEGSNEKLFF
TGTGCCATCAGTGAAGGTTCTAATGAAAAACTGTTTTTT
>TRBJ1-1|TRBV5-6|NA|NA
CASSLRGTLLLNTEAFF
TGTGCCAGCAGCTTGAGGGGGACCCTCCTTTTGAACACTGAAGCTTTCTTT
>TRBJ1-2|TRBV20-1|NA|TRBD1
CSAAEGGRATF
TGCAGTGCCGCAGAAGGGGGCCGGGCCACCTTC
>TRBJ2-7|TRBV5-1|few|NA
CASSLVAGVMYEQYF
TGCGCCAGCAGCTTGGTCGCAGGGGTGATGTACGAGCAGTACTTC
>TRBJ2-1|TRBV2|NA|TRBD2
CAMGTTRAEQFF
TGTGCCATGGGGACTACACGGGCTGAGCAGTTCTTC
>TRBJ1-5|TRBV9|once|NA
CASSAGGYSNQPQHF
TGTGCCAGCAGCGCGGGAGGATATAGCAATCAGCCCCAGCATTTT
>TRBJ2-1|TRBV5-1|NA|NA
CASSRAALDEQFF
TGCGCCAGCAGCCGGGCGGCCCTCGATGAGCAGTTCTTC
>TRBJ2-1|TRBV5-1|NA|TRBD2
CASSLDSVGGGNEQFF
TGCGCCAGCAGCTTGGATTCAGTTGGCGGGGGCAATGAGCAGTTCTTC